Presented here are 30 T cell receptor beta chains from one specimen sequenced in a study of blood T cell repertoires in COVID-19. The assay was immunoSEQ multiplex PCR, and TCRdb's table has in-frame clones only and misses some. Among over 150,000 clones listed, 70% to 90% were seen once. Sequencing input: peripheral blood. The source is a man in his forties with acute or convalescent COVID-19.

The V gene is TRBV10-1, the J gene TRBJ1-3; the match to TRBD1 covers 7 bases. With 3 bases clipped from V and 3 bases from J, the junction kept 8 bases outside the gene matches. The CDR3 spans 16 residues. The V gene's germline CDR1 is WNHNN and CDR2 SYGVQD (reference sequence). The CDR3 protein is CASSEEGQRHGNTIYF. Here the CDR3 DNA reads TGCGCCAGCAGTGAAGAGGGACAGCGACATGGAAACACCATATATTTT.

The DNA of the CDR3 is TGTGCCAGCAGCGTAGCAGGGCGTGGAAACACCATATATTTT. Its translation is CASSVAGRGNTIYF. The V gene is TRBV5-4, the J gene TRBJ1-3; tentatively, D is TRBD1 (5 bases). V dropped 4 bases and J dropped 3 bases, with 11 bases sitting between them. The germline V gene has CDR1 SGHNT and CDR2 YYREEE (reference sequence). This CDR3 is built from 14 residues.

The CDR3 here is CAIKGPTDEKLFF. In DNA form, the CDR3 reads TGTGCCATCAAGGGCCCGACAGATGAAAAACTGTTTTTT. V usage is TRBV10-3 and J usage is TRBJ1-4, with D tentatively TRBD1 (5 bases). CDR1 and CDR2 from the germline V gene are ENHRY and SYGVKD. V was shortened by 7 bases and J by 6 bases, with 12 bases between the two germline ends. The CDR3 runs to 13 residues.

The chain employs TRBV18 and TRBJ2-3, with TRBD2 matching 14 bases. V lost 2 bases to trimming and J lost 2 bases; unmatched junction nucleotides: 9. Germline CDR1 KGHSH, CDR2 LQKENI. This CDR3 spans 19 amino acids. CDR3 sequence: CASSPGLAGGTHYTDTQYF. The CDR3 DNA sequence: TGTGCCAGCTCACCAGGACTAGCGGGGGGAACGCACTACACAGATACGCAGTATTTT.

The rearrangement links TRBV5-1 to TRBJ1-1; the D gene is possibly TRBD1 (5 bases). CDR3 length equals 14 residues. Germline V gene sequence: CDR1 SGHRS, CDR2 YFSETQ. Trimming took 3 bases from V and 7 from J, leaving 16 bases between them. CDR3 protein: CASSWGRVDGEAFF. In DNA, the CDR3 is TGCGCCAGCAGCTGGGGCAGGGTCGATGGTGAAGCTTTCTTT.

This sequence joins TRBV3-1 (or the pseudogene TRBV3-2) and TRBJ2-5; 9 bases agree with TRBD2. Germline assignment: CDR1 LGHDT and CDR2 YNNKEL (reference sequence). Unmatched junction bases numbered 4, after V lost 4 bases and J lost 1 base. The CDR3 totals 15 residues. In DNA form, the CDR3 reads TGTGCCAGCAGCCGTTCTAGCGGGGCCCAAGAGACCCAGTACTTC. Its translation: CASSRSSGAQETQYF.

The chain carries TRBV6-5 and TRBJ1-2; perhaps TRBD1 as D (6 bases). The CDR3 consists of 15 residues. Trimming removed 2 bases at V and 0 bases at J, with 10 bases between. Looked up from germline, CDR1 is MNHEY and CDR2 is SVGAGI. The CDR3 spells CASSYADRPNYGYTF. CDR3 nucleotides: TGTGCCAGCAGTTACGCAGACAGGCCTAACTATGGCTACACCTTC.

V is TRBV10-3 and J is TRBJ2-1; 8 nucleotides line up with TRBD2. J was trimmed by 6 bases and V by 2 bases; bases with no gene match: 9. This CDR3 is built from 16 residues. Germline V lookup: CDR1 ENHRY, CDR2 SYGVKD. The CDR3 is CAISENLLAAGNEQFF. The CDR3 DNA is TGTGCCATCAGTGAGAACCTACTAGCGGCAGGCAATGAGCAGTTCTTC.

This clone was picked up one time. The gene calls are TRBV3-1 (or the pseudogene TRBV3-2) and TRBJ1-1, with D uncertain. The CDR3 is 14 residues long. Germline loops: CDR1 LGHDT, CDR2 YNNKEL (reference sequence). The V end was cut by 5 bases, the J end by 2 bases, with 12 bases between. CDR3 sequence (DNA): TGTGCCAGCAGCTGGCAGGATCGTAACACTGAAGCTTTCTTT. Encoded protein: CASSWQDRNTEAFF.

The chain uses TRBV7-2 and TRBJ2-2; 11 bases line up with TRBD2. After removal of 1 base from V and 7 bases from J, the junction contained 8 bases not matched to a gene. CDR1 and CDR2 (germline): SGHTA, FQGNSA. There are 17 residues in the CDR3. The CDR3 DNA reads TGTGCCAGCAGCTTAGGGGTAGCGGGGGGGCCTAACGGGGAGCTGTTTTTT. Protein: CASSLGVAGGPNGELFF.

This clone showed up just once. The chain joins TRBV5-6 to TRBJ1-2; D possibly corresponds to TRBD1 (6 bases). The CDR3 runs to 14 residues. The germline gives CDR1 SGHDT, CDR2 YYEEEE. The V end lost 0 bases, the J end lost 6 bases, and 12 bases lay between the germline ends. CDR3 sequence: CASSLVTGRHGYTF. The DNA for the CDR3 is TGTGCCAGCAGCTTGGTGACAGGACGTCATGGCTACACCTTC.

The rearrangement links TRBV7-9 to TRBJ2-1, with D perhaps TRBD2 (6 bases). Trimming pared 6 bases from V and 6 bases from J, leaving 27 bases between. CDR1 is SEHNR and CDR2 is FQNEAQ in the germline V gene (reference sequence). The CDR3 sequence is 18 residues long. In DNA, the CDR3 is TGTGCCAGCAGTCTCCCGGGACTGGTAGTCAGCCGGATCAATGAGCAGTTCTTC. Translating gives CASSLPGLVVSRINEQFF.

This sequence joins TRBV30 and TRBJ1-5, with 9 bases lining up with TRBD1. CDR1 GTSNPN and CDR2 SVGIG come from the germline V gene (reference sequence). The CDR3 length is 14 residues. The J segment lost 4 bases and the V segment lost 4 bases, leaving 5 bases of the junction unmatched. The chain's CDR3 is CAWTAGTGNQPQHF. The CDR3 DNA reads TGTGCCTGGACCGCCGGGACAGGGAATCAGCCCCAGCATTTT.

This chain uses TRBV2 with TRBJ1-2; 10 nucleotides agree with TRBD1. Germline assignment: CDR1 SNHLY and CDR2 FYNNEI. This CDR3 region has 16 residues. Trimming at V came to 4 bases and at J to 9 bases, leaving 14 bases not matched to a gene. The CDR3 nucleotides are TGTGCCAGCAGTGGGGACAGGGGCGCTTCCCGTACCAGCTACACCTTC. Translation gives CASSGDRGASRTSYTF.

There are a few counts of this clone. The CDR3 DNA is TGTGCCAGCAGTTATCCGGGGGATGGAAGCAATCAGCCCCAGCATTTT. Translated, it gives CASSYPGDGSNQPQHF. The chain employs TRBV6-7 and TRBJ1-5, with a weak D call TRBD1 (5 bases). TRBV6-7 is reported as an ORF; its role is uncertain. This CDR3 contains 16 residues. V lost 3 bases, J lost 1 base, and 13 bases lay in between.

V gene TRBV19 combines with J gene TRBJ2-1; 9 nucleotides match TRBD2. Germline CDR1 and CDR2: LNHDA and SQIVND (reference sequence). V trimming: 4 bases; J trimming: 0 bases; junction bases outside the gene matches: 13. The CDR3 has 19 residues. The CDR3 nucleotides are TGTGCCAGTAGTACCATAGCGGGGGCCCGCTCCTTCTCCTACAATGAGCAGTTCTTC. This encodes CASSTIAGARSFSYNEQFF.

J is TRBJ1-1 and V is TRBV6-5, with D unclear. Trimming cost V 4 bases and J 5 bases, with 14 bases left between them. The CDR3 has 14 amino acids. Germline CDR1 and CDR2: MNHEY and SVGAGI. The CDR3 here is CASSWRQPGTEAFF. In nucleotides, the CDR3 is TGTGCCAGCAGTTGGCGCCAGCCCGGGACTGAAGCTTTCTTT.

The chain is built from TRBV9 and TRBJ2-7; 9 bases line up with TRBD2. This CDR3 comprises 13 residues. The germline V gene has CDR1 SGDLS and CDR2 YYNGEE. The V and J ends lost 4 bases and 6 bases, in that order; junction bases with no gene match: 5. CDR3 residues: CASSRAGGVEQYF. In DNA form, the CDR3 reads TGTGCCAGCAGCCGAGCGGGGGGAGTCGAGCAGTACTTC.

The gene calls are TRBV15 and TRBJ2-3, with 7 bases lining up with TRBD1. With V trimmed by 0 bases and J by 6 bases, 6 bases remained unmatched. This CDR3 spans 15 amino acids. Per the germline V gene, CDR1 is LNHNV and CDR2 is YYDKDF (reference sequence). The CDR3 here is CATSREGTVRDTQYF. CDR3 nucleotide sequence: TGTGCCACCAGCAGAGAGGGGACAGTACGGGATACGCAGTATTTT.

The chain uses TRBV7-9 and TRBJ1-2; 9 positions match TRBD1. There are 16 residues in the CDR3. With 5 bases clipped from V and 7 bases from J, the junction kept 14 bases outside the gene matches. Germline V CDR1 and CDR2: SEHNR, FQNEAQ (reference sequence). Written as DNA, the CDR3 is TGTGCCAGCAGCAAGGACAGGGGCCCCCAAGGGAGTGGCTACACCTTC. Amino acid sequence: CASSKDRGPQGSGYTF.

This chain uses TRBV19 with TRBJ1-1; TRBD1 matches 7 bases. Germline CDR1 reads LNHDA; CDR2 reads SQIVND (reference sequence). The CDR3 covers 15 residues. V lost 7 bases to trimming and J lost 2 bases; unmatched junction nucleotides: 10. CDR3 coding DNA: TGTGCCAGTATCCGGAGGGGGCCTACAAACACTGAAGCTTTCTTT. Translated: CASIRRGPTNTEAFF.

V and J are TRBV7-6 and TRBJ2-7; 8 nucleotides agree with TRBD1. The germline V gene encodes CDR1 SGHVS and CDR2 FNYEAQ. The CDR3 extends over 12 amino acids. Trimming cost V 5 bases and J 6 bases; bases outside gene matches: 3. The CDR3 nucleotides read TGTGCCAGCAGCCCTACAGGGGGCGAGCAGTACTTC. Translated: CASSPTGGEQYF.

The chain combines TRBV9 with TRBJ1-2, with TRBD1 matching over 8 bases. The CDR3 extends over 15 amino acids. CDR1 is SGDLS and CDR2 is YYNGEE in the germline V gene. Trimming at V came to 0 bases and at J to 3 bases, leaving 4 bases not matched to a gene. DNA for the CDR3: TGTGCCAGCAGCGTAGATCAGGGGGCTTACTATGGCTACACCTTC. Translating gives CASSVDQGAYYGYTF.

V is TRBV9 and J is TRBJ1-2; TRBD1 is a possible D gene (5 bases). Per the germline V gene, CDR1 is SGDLS and CDR2 is YYNGEE. With 5 bases removed from V and 3 bases from J, the gap between germline ends came to 11 bases. This CDR3 comprises 13 residues. CDR3 residues: CASRSGGDYGYTF. CDR3 DNA: TGTGCCAGCAGGTCCGGGGGGGACTATGGCTACACCTTC.

The V call is TRBV24-1, the J call TRBJ2-7, with 8 bases lining up with TRBD1. The junction had 5 bases not matched to a gene; V was cut back by 5 bases and J by 0 bases. Germline assignment: CDR1 KGHDR and CDR2 SFDVKD. CDR3 length equals 15 residues. The DNA of the CDR3 is TGTGCCACCAGTGCCGGGACAGGACACTCCTACGAGCAGTACTTC. It is translated as CATSAGTGHSYEQYF.

This chain connects TRBV3-1 (or the pseudogene TRBV3-2) to TRBJ1-6; 7 bases line up with TRBD1. The length of the CDR3 is 15 residues. V was pared by 1 base and J by 9 bases, with 6 bases of the junction left unmatched. From germline, CDR1 is LGHDT and CDR2 YNNKEL (reference sequence). The CDR3 loop is CASSQGDSRGSPLHF. The DNA of the CDR3 is TGTGCCAGCAGCCAAGGGGACAGCCGGGGTTCACCCCTCCACTTT.

The chain recombines TRBV6-2 or TRBV6-3 with TRBJ1-1; D ambiguous. Between the trimmed V and J ends, which lost 2 bases and 2 bases, there was a span of 9 bases. The CDR3 covers 14 residues. Germline CDR1 MNHEY, CDR2 SVGEGT. The CDR3 region is CASSYGQPNTEAFF. In DNA form, the CDR3 reads TGTGCCAGCAGTTACGGGCAGCCCAACACTGAAGCTTTCTTT.

The chain employs TRBV2 and TRBJ1-2; D gene uncertain. Germline V gene lookup returns CDR1 SNHLY and CDR2 FYNNEI. Trimming left V 4 bases short and J 3 bases short, with 9 bases between. The CDR3 runs 13 residues. The CDR3 sequence: CASSVEGYYGYTF. CDR3 bases: TGTGCCAGCAGTGTAGAGGGTTACTATGGCTACACCTTC.

The CDR3 nucleotides read TGTGCCAGCAGTCAGGGCCCAGATCCGTACTTC. Its protein is CASSQGPDPYF. The chain combines TRBV28 with TRBJ2-7; a possible D gene is TRBD1 (5 bases). V was trimmed by 5 bases and J by 12 bases, leaving 14 bases between them. Germline values: CDR1 MDHEN, CDR2 SYDVKM. The CDR3 has 11 residues.

This clone was observed once. The chain carries TRBV21-1 and TRBJ1-5; the listed D gene, TRBD1, was not tested against the DNA. TRBV21-1 is classified as a pseudogene. The CDR3 length is 19 residues. The CDR3 DNA reads as TGTGCCAGCAGTCCCGGGTGGGCAGGGGGCGTGGAGGGCAATCAGCCCCAGCATTTT. As protein: CASSPGWAGGVEGNQPQHF.